This T cell receptor (beta chain) was identified in a study of blood T cell repertoires in COVID-19. Trimming removed 2 bases from V and 0 bases from J; junction bases left unmatched: 1. The germline CDR1 and CDR2 sequences are SGHRS and YFSETQ. This CDR3 has 15 amino acids. Produced via immunoSEQ multiplex PCR; TCRdb's table is partial and in-frame only. The repertoire holds tens of thousands of clones, with approximately 86% as singletons. V usage is TRBV5-1 and J usage is TRBJ2-1, with 8 bases that match TRBD1. The sample was peripheral blood. The source is a human donor in a cohort sampled during active COVID-19. This chain's CDR3 is CASSFTGGSYNEQFF. Here the CDR3 DNA reads TGCGCCAGCAGCTTTACAGGGGGCTCCTACAATGAGCAGTTCTTC.